This entry is about one TCR beta chain. The CDR3 end falls 3 residues outside the read, so it is completed with the germline J gene. The source of the sample is a study of Tregs in tolerant kidney transplant recipients. The method was immunoSEQ multiplex PCR; TCRdb's version includes in-frame clones alone and lacks a portion of them. Seen in this sample are approximately 13,000 clones; the ten most common clones hold 27%. J lost 2 bases, V lost 2 bases, and 5 bases had no gene match. The CDR3 runs 15 residues. Germline CDR1 MNHNS, CDR2 SASEGT. Mixed chimerism was transient after nonmyeloablative marrow transplants from related graft donors. Unstimulated Tregs (CD4+CD25+CD127-) and CD4+CD25- non-Tregs were sorted from PBMCs.

The genes are TRBV6-1 and TRBJ1-2; 7 positions agree with TRBD1. The sample here was CD8+ T cells from blood (PBMCs), taken 6 months after the transplant. The sequence was collected from a human patient who received a combined kidney and bone marrow transplant. Some of the T cells may derive from the graft donor. CDR3 loop: CASSEWARGNYGYTF. The sequenced part of the CDR3 DNA is TGTGCCAGCAGTGAATGGGCCAGGGGGAACTATGGC.